The 29 T cell receptor beta chains below all came from one sample that was sequenced in a study of shared clonotypes between healthy human individuals. Libraries were prepared by immunoSEQ multiplex PCR; TCRdb keeps only in-frame clonotypes and omits some of them. The sample consists of 85,000 to 100,000 clones, about 70% of them appearing once. What was sequenced was memory CD8+ T cells sorted from blood. Subset meaning: CD45RO+ cells pooled with CCR7-negative TemRA cells. The receptors were sampled from a man aged 25-45 years in good health.

A single count supports this clone. The chain's CDR3 is CASSLATGNTIYF. In nucleotides, the CDR3 is TGCGCCAGCAGCTTGGCGACGGGAAACACCATATATTTT. This chain joins TRBV5-1 and TRBJ1-3; no firm D call. Germline lookup yields CDR1 SGHRS and CDR2 YFSETQ. Trimming shortened V by 0 bases and J by 4 bases, and 5 bases separated the two germline ends. This CDR3 has 13 amino acids.

The chain recombines TRBV5-1 with TRBJ2-1, with D possibly matching TRBD2 (6 bases). The CDR3 loop spans 12 amino acids. Germline-derived CDR1 and CDR2 are SGHRS and YFSETQ. Trimming removed 3 bases at V and 8 bases at J, with 9 bases between. CDR3 nucleotide sequence: TGCGCCAGCAGCTGGAGGGGACATGAGCAGTTCTTC. It translates to CASSWRGHEQFF.

This clone appeared a single time. The chain joins TRBV7-8 to TRBJ2-2; the match to TRBD1 covers 8 bases. This CDR3 spans 15 amino acids. J was trimmed by 5 bases and V by 5 bases; bases with no gene match: 7. Per the germline V gene, CDR1 is SGHVS and CDR2 is FQNEAQ. The CDR3 region has the DNA TGTGCCAGCAGCCAACTGGACAGGGCGACCGGGGAGCTGTTTTTT. This codes for CASSQLDRATGELFF.

The V call is TRBV28, the J call TRBJ2-3, with TRBD2 matching 13 bases. This CDR3 has 19 amino acids. Per the germline V gene, CDR1 is MDHEN and CDR2 is SYDVKM. Germline trimming cut 8 bases from V and 3 bases from J; bases unmatched to any gene: 17. The CDR3 reads CASSPGLAGPKVWTDTQYF. The CDR3 DNA follows: TGTGCCAGCTCGCCGGGACTAGCGGGACCGAAGGTATGGACAGATACGCAGTATTTT.

This clone was seen many times. The V and J genes are TRBV19 and TRBJ2-1; 10 bases line up with TRBD1. Unmatched junction bases numbered 6, after V lost 3 bases and J lost 7 bases. There are 15 residues in the CDR3. Per the germline V gene, CDR1 is LNHDA and CDR2 is SQIVND (reference sequence). The CDR3 DNA is TGTGCCAGTAGTATTTCACGGACAGGGGGGAATGAGCAGTTCTTC. This codes for CASSISRTGGNEQFF.

The table lists this clone with a count of one. The chain joins TRBV7-9 to TRBJ2-7; possibly TRBD1 for D (7 bases). The germline CDR1 and CDR2 sequences are SEHNR and FQNEAQ (reference sequence). V was pared by 5 bases and J by 3 bases, with 17 bases between. The CDR3 spans 15 residues. CDR3 protein: CASSLRRDSLYEQYF. The CDR3 nucleotides are TGTGCCAGCAGCCTACGGCGGGACAGCCTCTACGAGCAGTACTTC.

V is TRBV18 and J is TRBJ2-3; D is unclear. This CDR3 has 17 residues. Germline CDR1 and CDR2: KGHSH and LQKENI. Between the trimmed V and J ends, which lost 2 bases and 3 bases, there was a span of 18 bases. CDR3 coding DNA: TGTGCCAGCTCACCAACTCCCCCCACCATGGGGACAGATACGCAGTATTTT. It yields the protein CASSPTPPTMGTDTQYF. Complete variable domain (other parts from reference TRBV18 and TRBJ2-3): NAGVMQNPRHLVRRRGQEARLRCSPMKGHSHVYWYRQLPEEGLKFMVYLQKENIIDESGMPKERFSAEFPKEGPSILRIQQVVRGDSAAYFCASSPTPPTMGTDTQYFGPGTRLTVL.

This chain links TRBV7-9 with TRBJ2-3, with 11 bases fitting TRBD2. Germline CDR1 reads SEHNR; CDR2 reads FQNEAQ (reference sequence). Trimming cost V 0 bases and J 0 bases; bases outside gene matches: 5. CDR3 length: 18 amino acids. The CDR3 sequence: CASSLAGLAGSSTDTQYF. CDR3 DNA sequence: TGTGCCAGCAGCTTAGCTGGACTAGCGGGTTCTAGCACAGATACGCAGTATTTT.

This sequence joins TRBV7-2 and TRBJ2-7, with no clear D. The CDR3 runs to 13 residues. From germline, CDR1 is SGHTA and CDR2 FQGNSA. Trimming removed 2 bases at V and 3 bases at J, with 8 bases between. This chain's CDR3 is CASSLNSFYEQYF. The CDR3 DNA reads TGTGCCAGCAGCTTAAACAGCTTCTACGAGCAGTACTTC.

The chain links TRBV6-5 to TRBJ1-2, with D tentatively TRBD1 (5 bases). CDR3 size: 13 residues. Trimming cost V 8 bases and J 6 bases, with 16 bases left between them. The V gene's germline CDR1 is MNHEY and CDR2 SVGAGI. For the CDR3, the DNA is TGTGCCAGCCACGACCGGGGGAGACATGGCTACACCTTC. The encoded protein is CASHDRGRHGYTF.

The chain links TRBV7-9 to TRBJ2-1, with D possibly matching TRBD1 (6 bases). The CDR3 loop spans 15 amino acids. The V and J ends lost 4 bases and 9 bases respectively, with 19 bases between them. Germline CDR1 and CDR2: SEHNR and FQNEAQ (reference sequence). In nucleotides, the CDR3 is TGTGCCAGCAGCTCTAATAGACAGGATTTGGGTGAGCAGTTCTTC. Encoded protein: CASSSNRQDLGEQFF.

The chain combines TRBV19 with TRBJ1-5; D is undetermined. CDR1 is LNHDA and CDR2 is SQIVND in the germline V gene (reference sequence). This CDR3 comprises 14 residues. Trimming removed 8 bases at V and 2 bases at J, with 13 bases between. Here the CDR3 reads CASWELRGNQPQHF. The DNA of the CDR3 is TGTGCCAGTTGGGAACTTCGAGGCAATCAGCCCCAGCATTTT.

This sequence joins TRBV4-2 and TRBJ1-1, with TRBD1 matching 7 bases. Germline CDR1 LGHNA, CDR2 YNFKEQ. The CDR3 extends over 14 amino acids. V gave up 5 bases and J gave up 3 bases; unmatched junction bases: 6. The CDR3 bases are TGTGCCAGCAGCAGGGGACAGACTTACACTGAAGCTTTCTTT. It yields the protein CASSRGQTYTEAFF.

The V and J genes are TRBV7-2 and TRBJ2-1; 7 positions agree with TRBD2. The CDR3 length is 13 residues. Trimming cost V 2 bases and J 10 bases; bases outside gene matches: 5. From germline, CDR1 is SGHTA and CDR2 FQGNSA. CDR3 protein: CASSLYSGNEQFF. The CDR3 coding sequence is TGTGCCAGCAGCTTATACAGCGGGAACGAGCAGTTCTTC.

The chain is built from TRBV28 and TRBJ2-7; TRBD1 matches 10 bases. CDR1 MDHEN and CDR2 SYDVKM come from the germline V gene. The CDR3 is made up of 19 amino acids. The junction had 16 bases not matched to a gene; V was cut back by 2 bases and J by 3 bases. CDR3 sequence reads: CASSLSAGLQDRGFYEQYF. In nucleotides, the CDR3 is TGTGCCAGCAGTTTAAGCGCGGGATTACAGGACAGGGGGTTCTACGAGCAGTACTTC. Using reference TRBV28 and TRBJ2-7 for the parts outside the CDR3, the full variable domain is DVKVTQSSRYLVKRTGEKVFLECVQDMDHENMFWYRQDPGLGLRLIYFSYDVKMKEKGDIPEGYSVSREKKERFSLILESASTNQTSMYLCASSLSAGLQDRGFYEQYFGPGTRLTVT.

The CDR3 is CASATPGQLNYGYTF. As DNA, the CDR3 is TGTGCCAGCGCAACACCGGGACAACTTAACTATGGCTACACCTTC. V gene TRBV28 combines with J gene TRBJ1-2, with D possibly TRBD1 on 6 matching bases. The CDR3 has 15 residues. Germline CDR1 is MDHEN and CDR2 is SYDVKM. Between the trimmed V and J ends, which lost 8 bases and 1 base, there was a span of 17 bases.

The chain has TRBV7-4 and TRBJ2-2, with D unclear. Germline values: CDR1 SGHVT, CDR2 SQSDAQ. The CDR3 sequence is 14 residues long. V was clipped by 7 bases and J by 2 bases, with 11 bases between them. The CDR3 loop is CASTLISNTGELFF. In nucleotides, the CDR3 is TGTGCCAGCACCCTGATTAGTAACACCGGGGAGCTGTTTTTT.

This clone occurred a few times. The chain combines TRBV7-2 with TRBJ2-7, with D perhaps being TRBD1 or TRBD2 (5 bases each). Germline assignment: CDR1 SGHTA and CDR2 FQGNSA. The ends were cut back, 9 bases at V and 3 bases at J, with 15 bases in the middle. This CDR3 has 13 amino acids. The DNA for the CDR3 is TGTGCCAGTCAAAACCGGGACGACTACGAGCAGTACTTC. It codes for CASQNRDDYEQYF. Full variable domain (missing parts from reference TRBV7-2 and TRBJ2-7): GAGVSQSPSNKVTEKGKDVELRCDPISGHTALYWYRQSLGQGLEFLIYFQGNSAPDKSGLPSDRFSAERTGGSVSTLTIQRTQQEDSAVYLCASQNRDDYEQYFGPGTRLTVT.

The J gene is TRBJ2-3, the V gene TRBV6-4; 9 bases match TRBD1. The V segment lost 2 bases and the J segment 2 bases; nucleotides outside the gene matches: 2. The CDR3 extends over 15 amino acids. Germline V gene lookup returns CDR1 MRHNA and CDR2 SNTAGT. In DNA, the CDR3 is TGTGCCAGCAGTGACAGGACAGGGGCCACAGATACGCAGTATTTT. Translated: CASSDRTGATDTQYF.

The V and J genes are TRBV2 and TRBJ2-5, with 9 bases identical to TRBD1. Germline loops: CDR1 SNHLY, CDR2 FYNNEI. The CDR3 has 16 residues. V was pared by 6 bases and J by 4 bases, with 12 bases of the junction left unmatched. The CDR3 nucleotides read TGTGCCAGCAGGAGGTCGGGACAGGGTATTATAGAGACCCAGTACTTC. This codes for CASRRSGQGIIETQYF.

This chain joins TRBV7-8 and TRBJ2-5; D may match TRBD1 or TRBD2 (5 bases each). The CDR3 is 15 amino acids. V dropped 5 bases and J dropped 3 bases, with 16 bases sitting between them. The V gene's germline CDR1 is SGHVS and CDR2 FQNEAQ. This CDR3 reads CASSPARGEEETQYF. The CDR3 DNA sequence: TGTGCCAGCAGCCCTGCGAGGGGCGAGGAAGAGACCCAGTACTTC.

The V and J genes are TRBV28 and TRBJ2-7, with D perhaps TRBD1 (5 bases). Germline V gene data show CDR1 as MDHEN and CDR2 as SYDVKM. The CDR3 runs to 12 residues. V was pared by 11 bases and J by 1 base, with 12 bases between. CDR3 sequence reads: CAVQQVSYEQYF. Written as DNA, the CDR3 is TGTGCCGTCCAACAGGTTTCCTACGAGCAGTACTTC.

The chain joins TRBV7-6 to TRBJ2-1; 9 bases are a match to TRBD1. CDR3 length equals 14 residues. V lost 4 bases and J lost 10; bases outside the gene matches: 8. Germline V gene data show CDR1 as SGHVS and CDR2 as FNYEAQ. CDR3 protein: CASSSRQGVDEQFF. Here the CDR3 DNA reads TGTGCCAGCAGCTCGCGACAGGGGGTAGACGAGCAGTTCTTC. Full variable domain (outside the CDR3, taken from reference TRBV7-6 and TRBJ2-1): GAGVSQSPRYKVTKRGQDVALRCDPISGHVSLYWYRQALGQGPEFLTYFNYEAQQDKSGLPNDRFSAERPEGSISTLTIQRTEQRDSAMYRCASSSRQGVDEQFFGPGTRLTVL.

The chain is built from TRBV25-1 and TRBJ2-7; D may be TRBD1 (6 bases). The V end was cut by 5 bases, the J end by 4 bases, with 12 bases between. Germline-derived CDR1 and CDR2 are MGHDK and SYGVNS. The CDR3 runs 13 residues. The CDR3 sequence: CASSLQGRYEQYF. The CDR3 DNA follows: TGTGCCAGCAGTCTACAGGGCCGATACGAGCAGTACTTC.

This sequence joins TRBV15 and TRBJ1-5; maybe TRBD1 (5 bases). The CDR3 has 13 residues. V shed 5 bases and J shed 5 bases, with 10 bases lying between them. Germline assignment: CDR1 LNHNV and CDR2 YYDKDF (reference sequence). CDR3 bases: TGTGCCACCAGCCCCCAGGGATATCAGCCCCAGCATTTT. It specifies CATSPQGYQPQHF.

As regards this clone: This sample also contains other DNA sequences that code for the same CDR3. The chain joins TRBV9 to TRBJ2-7; possible D gene TRBD2, 6 bases. The CDR3 is 14 amino acids. Germline values: CDR1 SGDLS, CDR2 YYNGEE. V gave up 0 bases and J gave up 3 bases, with 10 bases separating them. CDR3 residues: CASSVGGAGYEQYF. CDR3 nucleotide sequence: TGTGCCAGCAGCGTAGGCGGGGCTGGCTACGAGCAGTACTTC.

The rearrangement links TRBV9 to TRBJ2-1; perhaps TRBD2 as D (7 bases). V was cut by 3 bases and J by 0 bases, with 19 bases left in between. This CDR3 spans 18 amino acids. Germline CDR1 and CDR2: SGDLS and YYNGEE. As DNA, the CDR3 is TGTGCCAGCAGCGCTGCAGGGGTAGCGGGTAGCTCCTACAATGAGCAGTTCTTC. Translating gives CASSAAGVAGSSYNEQFF. The entire variable domain, with the rest obtained from reference TRBV9 and TRBJ2-1, is as follows: DSGVTQTPKHLITATGQRVTLRCSPRSGDLSVYWYQQSLDQGLQFLIQYYNGEERAKGNILERFSAQQFPDLHSELNLSSLELGDSALYFCASSAAGVAGSSYNEQFFGPGTRLTVL.

The chain has TRBV10-1 and TRBJ2-3, with D uncertain. The CDR3 consists of 17 residues. Trimming left V 0 bases short and J 3 bases short, with 16 bases between. Germline CDR1 is WNHNN and CDR2 is SYGVQD (reference sequence). CDR3 protein: CASSESTPDGWTDTQYF. CDR3 nucleotides: TGCGCCAGCAGTGAGTCGACTCCGGATGGGTGGACAGATACGCAGTATTTT.

This clone was observed a few times. The gene calls are TRBV10-3 and TRBJ2-2, with D uncertain. The germline V and J ends were trimmed by 8 bases and 2 bases, with 9 bases remaining between them. This CDR3 contains 13 residues. The germline V gene encodes CDR1 ENHRY and CDR2 SYGVKD. CDR3 residues: CAIQEYNTGELFF. In nucleotides, the CDR3 is TGTGCCATCCAAGAGTATAACACCGGGGAGCTGTTTTTT.